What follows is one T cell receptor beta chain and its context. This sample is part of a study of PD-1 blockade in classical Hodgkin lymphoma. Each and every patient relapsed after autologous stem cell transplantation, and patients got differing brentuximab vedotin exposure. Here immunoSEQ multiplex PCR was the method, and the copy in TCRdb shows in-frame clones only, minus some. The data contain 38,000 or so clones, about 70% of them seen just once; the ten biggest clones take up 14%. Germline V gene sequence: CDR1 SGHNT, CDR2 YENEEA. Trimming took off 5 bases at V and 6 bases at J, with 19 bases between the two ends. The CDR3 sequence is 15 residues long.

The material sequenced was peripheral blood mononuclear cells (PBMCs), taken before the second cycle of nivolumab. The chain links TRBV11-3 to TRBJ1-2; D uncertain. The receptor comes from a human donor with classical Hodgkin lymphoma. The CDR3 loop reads CASSKSGPQSHGYTF. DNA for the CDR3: TGTGCCAGCAGCAAAAGCGGGCCTCAGTCTCATGGCTACACCTTC. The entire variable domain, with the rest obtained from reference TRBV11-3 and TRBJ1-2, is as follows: EAGVVQSPRYKIIEKKQPVAFWCNPISGHNTLYWYLQNLGQGPELLIRYENEEAVDDSQLPKDRFSAERLKGVDSTLKIQPAELGDSAVYLCASSKSGPQSHGYTFGSGTRLTVV.